This T cell receptor beta chain was profiled in a study of T cell repertoires in cytomegalovirus infection (dated by TCRdb to between 2019 and 2020). At the level of the whole study: Donor HLA type was relevant to the analysis, as public TCR beta signatures indicated carriage of CMV infection together with the matching HLA type.

TCRdb names Illumina HiSeq 1500 as the instrument used. The public reads were reanalyzed by TCRdb: fastp trimming at Q25, MiXCR alignment, in-frame beta chains only. Each CDR3 protein appears once, grouped with its most common genes and DNA. Across this sample there are around 450,000 distinct CDR3 sequences, with roughly 31% seen only once. The ten largest clones capture around 15% of the sample. CDR1 and CDR2 are drawn from the germline V gene: MNHEY, SVGEGT. The CDR3 starts with the cysteine, ends with the phenylalanine, and has 16 residues. Of the read, only the CDR3 DNA is kept; its 48 bases are in frame from base 1. Relative to germline, V is missing 8 bases and J is missing 6 bases, with 14 bases of the junction outside any gene match. Overall results and qualifications from the work: The ex vivo response was dominated by HLA-C-restricted CMV-specific TCR beta clonotypes, which also provided the single most frequent clonotype in two of eight donors. Carriers of CMV infection plus the relevant HLA type were discriminated by the cumulative frequency of public TCR beta family members in the study cohort and in an independent roughly 370-donor cohort.

A note on this clonotype: The clone's antigen remains unknown. No quality values exist for individual bases; no much larger clone is one base distant.

The V and J segments used are TRBV6-2 or TRBV6-3 and TRBJ2-1; TRBD2 matches 9 bases in the middle. Specimen: PBMCs. This clonotype was sampled from a human donor in good health (CMV status not recorded). Some clones in this sample may be carry-over from other donors' samples. This receptor has the CDR3 CASRPPESSGVNEQFF. Read as DNA, the sequence is TGTGCCAGCCGCCCTCCGGAGTCTAGCGGGGTCAATGAGCAGTTCTTC.